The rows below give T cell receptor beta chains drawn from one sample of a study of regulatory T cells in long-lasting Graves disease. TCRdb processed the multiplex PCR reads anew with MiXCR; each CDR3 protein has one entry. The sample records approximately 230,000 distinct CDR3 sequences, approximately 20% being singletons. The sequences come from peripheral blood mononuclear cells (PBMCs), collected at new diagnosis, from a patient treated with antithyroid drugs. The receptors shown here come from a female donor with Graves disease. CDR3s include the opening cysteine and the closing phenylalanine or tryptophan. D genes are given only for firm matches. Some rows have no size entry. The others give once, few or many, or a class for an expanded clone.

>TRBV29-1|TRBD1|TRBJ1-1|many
CSAFVQGASTEAFF
TGCAGCGCCTTCGTACAGGGGGCATCAACTGAAGCTTTCTTT
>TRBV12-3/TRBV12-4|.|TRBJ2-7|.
CASSLRQVGAEQYF
TGTGCCAGCAGTTTGCGACAGGTGGGGGCCGAGCAGTACTTC
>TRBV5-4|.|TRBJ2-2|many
CASSSMGERGGELFF
TGTGCCAGCAGCTCCATGGGGGAGAGGGGCGGGGAGCTGTTTTTT
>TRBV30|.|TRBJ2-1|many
CAWSQPPGTEQFF
TGTGCCTGGAGTCAGCCCCCCGGGACAGAGCAGTTCTTC
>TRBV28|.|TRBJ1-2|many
CASKGTGYGYTF
TGTGCCAGCAAGGGGACGGGCTATGGCTACACCTTC
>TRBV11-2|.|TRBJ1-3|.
CASSLLQGTGNTIYF
TGTGCCAGCAGCTTATTACAGGGCACGGGCAACACCATATATTTT
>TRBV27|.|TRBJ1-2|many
CASRGAFSGEWKGGYTF
TGTGCCAGCAGGGGGGCCTTTAGCGGTGAATGGAAGGGAGGCTACACCTTC
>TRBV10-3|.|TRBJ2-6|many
CATREDGANVLTF
TGTGCCACCAGGGAGGATGGGGCCAACGTCCTGACTTTC
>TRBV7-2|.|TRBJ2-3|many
CASSLAGGSADTQYF
TGTGCCAGCAGCTTAGCGGGGGGTAGCGCAGATACGCAGTATTTT
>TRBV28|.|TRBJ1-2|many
CASSKEGGRGYTF
TGTGCCAGCAGTAAGGAGGGGGGTCGGGGCTACACCTTC
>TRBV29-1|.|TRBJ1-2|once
CSVDLFQGKGYGYTF
TGCAGCGTTGATTTATTTCAGGGGAAGGGCTATGGCTACACCTTC
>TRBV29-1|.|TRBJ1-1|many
CSATIVNTEAFF
TGCAGCGCCACAATAGTGAACACTGAAGCTTTCTTT
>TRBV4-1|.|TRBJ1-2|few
CASSQSDSRYGYTF
TGCGCCAGCAGCCAATCGGACAGCCGCTATGGCTACACCTTC
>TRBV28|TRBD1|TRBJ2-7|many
CASSLSGTGGDEQYF
TGTGCCAGCAGTTTATCCGGGACAGGGGGCGACGAGCAGTACTTC
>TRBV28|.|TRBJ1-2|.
CASSLRQGLRVTF
TGTGCCAGCAGTTTGCGCCAGGGGCTTCGGGTTACCTTC
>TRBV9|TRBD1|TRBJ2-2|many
CASSVRTGRRGELFF
TGTGCCAGCAGCGTAAGGACAGGAAGACGCGGGGAGCTGTTTTTT
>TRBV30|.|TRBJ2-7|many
CAWSVSVRGDEQYF
TGTGCCTGGAGTGTATCGGTTCGGGGAGACGAGCAGTACTTC
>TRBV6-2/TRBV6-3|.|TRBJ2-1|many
CASTGDNVHEQFF
TGTGCCAGCACTGGGGACAACGTCCATGAGCAGTTCTTC
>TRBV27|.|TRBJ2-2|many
CASRGVSGNTGELFF
TGTGCCAGCAGGGGGGTTAGCGGGAACACCGGGGAGCTGTTTTTT
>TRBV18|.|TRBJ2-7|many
CASSPVGGNYEQYF
TGTGCCAGCTCACCAGTTGGGGGTAACTACGAGCAGTACTTC
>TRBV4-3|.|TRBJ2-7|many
CASSQDLGYEQYF
TGCGCCAGCAGCCAAGATTTGGGCTACGAGCAGTACTTC
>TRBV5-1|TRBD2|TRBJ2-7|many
CASSSLAGSKLYEQYF
TGCGCCAGCAGCTCATTAGCGGGGTCTAAACTCTACGAGCAGTACTTC
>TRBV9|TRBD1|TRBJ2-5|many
CASSVRTGPGETQYF
TGTGCCAGCAGCGTAAGGACAGGGCCGGGGGAGACCCAGTACTTC
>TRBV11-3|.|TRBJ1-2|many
CASSGGLVEGYTF
TGTGCCAGCAGTGGGGGCTTGGTGGAGGGCTACACCTTC
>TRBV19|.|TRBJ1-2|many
CASSYAPRDYGYTF
TGTGCCAGTAGTTATGCCCCCAGGGACTATGGCTACACCTTC
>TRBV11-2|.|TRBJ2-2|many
CASSPLVPNTGELFF
TGTGCCAGCAGCCCCCTCGTCCCGAACACCGGGGAGCTGTTTTTT